This passage covers 30 T cell receptor beta chains from one sample sequenced in a study of blood T cell repertoires in COVID-19. Here immunoSEQ multiplex PCR was the method, and the copy in TCRdb shows in-frame clones only, minus some. The repertoire holds about 46,000 clones, with approximately 83% as singletons. Sequencing was done on a sample of peripheral blood. All receptors come from a human donor in a cohort sampled during active COVID-19. The donor label of this sample is uncertain.

The rearrangement joins TRBV10-3 to TRBJ2-6, with 7 bases identical to TRBD1. The V and J ends lost 5 bases and 0 bases, in that order; junction bases with no gene match: 7. Germline CDR1 and CDR2: ENHRY and SYGVKD. The CDR3 totals 17 residues. CDR3 in DNA: TGTGCCATCAGTCCGACCGGGACAGACTCTGGGGCCAACGTCCTGACTTTC. The encoded protein is CAISPTGTDSGANVLTF.

This clone has only a few counts. V is TRBV4-1 and J is TRBJ2-7; 7 bases agree with TRBD1. V dropped 0 bases and J dropped 7; count of bases not matched to a gene: 12. CDR3 length: 16 residues. CDR1 and CDR2 (germline): MGHRA, YSYEKL. The CDR3 DNA reads as TGCGCCAGCAGCCAAGATACTTTAGAGGGGGCAAGGGAGCAGTACTTC. Translating gives CASSQDTLEGAREQYF.

This clone came up a few times. The chain has TRBV19 and TRBJ2-7, with a possible D match to TRBD2 (6 bases). V lost 3 bases and J 4 bases, leaving 10 bases between the germline ends. Germline values: CDR1 LNHDA, CDR2 SQIVND (reference sequence). CDR3 length: 13 amino acids. Written as DNA, the CDR3 is TGTGCCAGTAGTATGGGACTCGCGTACGAGCAGTACTTC. It specifies CASSMGLAYEQYF.

CDR3 amino acids: CASAGGPVEQFF. The CDR3 DNA is TGTGCCAGCGCGGGGGGGCCGGTTGAGCAGTTCTTC. The V and J genes are TRBV12-3 or TRBV12-4 and TRBJ2-1; 9 nucleotides align to TRBD2. The CDR3 extends over 12 amino acids. V shed 8 bases and J 9 bases; nucleotides not matched to a gene: 5.

This clone came up a few times. The chain employs TRBV6-4 and TRBJ2-1; D gene ambiguous. The CDR3 runs 14 residues. The V end lost 4 bases, the J end lost 4 bases, and 11 bases lay between the germline ends. Looked up from germline, CDR1 is MRHNA and CDR2 is SNTAGT. The CDR3 nucleotides are TGTGCCAGCAGTGTTGCCCAGGAATACAATGAGCAGTTCTTC. Protein product: CASSVAQEYNEQFF.

Only a few counts were recorded for this clone. V is TRBV19 and J is TRBJ1-2; unclear D gene. The CDR3 loop spans 12 amino acids. Germline CDR1 reads LNHDA; CDR2 reads SQIVND (reference sequence). Trimming took 6 bases from V and 2 from J, leaving 7 bases between them. This CDR3 is CASSEGNYGYTF. CDR3 in DNA: TGTGCCAGTAGCGAGGGAAACTATGGCTACACCTTC.

This chain uses TRBV5-4 with TRBJ2-3, with 9 bases identical to TRBD1. V lost 7 bases and J lost 5; bases outside the gene matches: 2. Per the germline V gene, CDR1 is SGHNT and CDR2 is YYREEE (reference sequence). CDR3 size: 12 residues. The CDR3 loop reads CASRGQGDTQYF. CDR3 coding DNA: TGTGCCAGCCGGGGACAGGGAGATACGCAGTATTTT.

This CDR3 reads CASSIMAAPANYGYTF. DNA of the CDR3: TGTGCCAGTAGTATAATGGCGGCACCCGCTAACTATGGCTACACCTTC. The J gene is TRBJ1-2, the V gene TRBV19; D not resolved. Germline CDR1 LNHDA, CDR2 SQIVND (reference sequence). Trimming shortened V by 2 bases and J by 0 bases, and 13 bases separated the two germline ends. This CDR3 spans 16 amino acids.

This clone was counted a single time. J is TRBJ1-1 and V is TRBV18, with D hard to call. Germline V gene data show CDR1 as KGHSH and CDR2 as LQKENI. The CDR3 is made up of 15 amino acids. Trimming pared 1 base from V and 3 bases from J, leaving 12 bases between. CDR3 amino acids: CASSPLASEDTEAFF. The CDR3, as DNA: TGTGCCAGCTCACCACTAGCCAGCGAGGACACTGAAGCTTTCTTT.

This rearrangement joins TRBV9 to TRBJ2-2; D is possibly TRBD1 (6 bases). There are 16 residues in the CDR3. Germline CDR1 and CDR2: SGDLS and YYNGEE. The V end was cut by 1 base, the J end by 0 bases, with 10 bases between. CDR3 amino acids: CASSVTGTPNTGELFF. For the CDR3, the DNA is TGTGCCAGCAGCGTAACCGGGACACCGAACACCGGGGAGCTGTTTTTT.

The J gene is TRBJ1-6, the V gene TRBV5-6; 10 bases are shared with TRBD1. Germline lookup yields CDR1 SGHDT and CDR2 YYEEEE. The CDR3 totals 15 residues. Germline trimming cut 3 bases from V and 6 bases from J; bases unmatched to any gene: 3. As DNA, the CDR3 is TGTGCCAGCAGCTGGGGGGACAGGGGTAATTCACCCCTCCACTTT. Translation: CASSWGDRGNSPLHF.

This chain joins TRBV6-5 and TRBJ1-3; D is possibly TRBD1 (5 bases). The germline gives CDR1 MNHEY, CDR2 SVGAGI. The CDR3 has 13 residues. V dropped 5 bases and J dropped 3 bases, with 8 bases sitting between them. The CDR3, as DNA: TGTGCCAGCAGTCGGGACTTTGGAAACACCATATATTTT. This translates into CASSRDFGNTIYF.

This chain connects TRBV19 to TRBJ2-1, with D maybe TRBD1 (6 bases). Germline lookup yields CDR1 LNHDA and CDR2 SQIVND (reference sequence). The CDR3 contains 17 residues. Trimming cost V 5 bases and J 0 bases, with 17 bases left between them. The CDR3 DNA sequence: TGTGCCAGTAGTCGGAACCCCAGGGGTGGCTCCTACAATGAGCAGTTCTTC. This sequence encodes CASSRNPRGGSYNEQFF.

J is TRBJ2-1 and V is TRBV2; TRBD2 agrees at 14 bases. This CDR3 region has 16 residues. CDR1 is SNHLY, CDR2 FYNNEI, per germline. V dropped 6 bases and J dropped 3; count of bases not matched to a gene: 4. CDR3 loop: CASRGLAGANYNEQFF. The CDR3 bases are TGTGCCAGCAGGGGACTAGCGGGGGCCAACTACAATGAGCAGTTCTTC.

CDR3 amino acids: CASSPRGGRTEAFF. In nucleotides, the CDR3 is TGTGCCAGCAGCCCGAGGGGGGGGCGGACTGAAGCTTTCTTT. The chain carries TRBV5-4 and TRBJ1-1; possibly TRBD1 for D (6 bases). V was pared by 4 bases and J by 5 bases, with 15 bases between. Germline V gives CDR1 SGHNT, CDR2 YYREEE (reference sequence). The CDR3 runs 14 residues.

The chain uses TRBV29-1 and TRBJ1-2; the match to TRBD1 covers 8 bases. Germline V CDR1 and CDR2: SQVTM, ANQGSEA. The V segment lost 7 bases and the J segment 5 bases; nucleotides outside the gene matches: 15. The CDR3 covers 15 residues. CDR3 residues: CSAGTGRVSGYGYTF. DNA for the CDR3: TGCAGCGCAGGGACAGGCCGGGTTTCTGGTTATGGCTACACCTTC.

CDR3 amino acids: CASSYGPGTGAANQPQHF. Written as DNA, the CDR3 is TGTGCCAGCAGTTACGGTCCCGGGACAGGCGCCGCCAATCAGCCCCAGCATTTT. J is TRBJ1-5 and V is TRBV6-2 or TRBV6-3; 8 nucleotides agree with TRBD1. Germline loops: CDR1 MNHEY, CDR2 SVGEGT. V was pared by 2 bases and J by 3 bases, with 12 bases of the junction left unmatched. This CDR3 region has 18 residues.

This clone was seen only a few times. This sequence joins TRBV10-3 and TRBJ2-3; TRBD2 might be the D (5 bases). Germline CDR1 and CDR2: ENHRY and SYGVKD. V was pared by 0 bases and J by 15 bases, with 10 bases between. The CDR3 runs 11 residues. Written as DNA, the CDR3 is TGTGCCATCAGTGAGTCGCGGACTTCTTATTTT. This sequence encodes CAISESRTSYF.

The J gene is TRBJ2-2, the V gene TRBV2; a possible D gene is TRBD1 (5 bases). The CDR3 sequence is 15 residues long. The V gene's germline CDR1 is SNHLY and CDR2 FYNNEI. Deletions cut 7 bases from V and 3 bases from J, with 15 bases between. This chain's CDR3 is CASKGALTYTGELFF. CDR3 in DNA: TGTGCCAGCAAAGGGGCGCTAACCTACACCGGGGAGCTGTTTTTT.

This chain connects TRBV13 to TRBJ1-2; unclear D gene. The germline gives CDR1 PRHDT, CDR2 FYEKMQ (reference sequence). The ends were cut back, 4 bases at V and 4 bases at J, with 4 bases in the middle. This CDR3 has 11 residues. Written as DNA, the CDR3 is TGTGCCAGCAGCTCCGTCTATGGCTACACCTTC. This encodes CASSSVYGYTF.

Here the CDR3 reads CAISLDRGKTYEQYF. Written as DNA, the CDR3 is TGTGCCATCAGTCTAGACAGGGGGAAAACCTACGAGCAGTACTTC. This rearrangement joins TRBV10-3 to TRBJ2-7; 9 bases map to TRBD1. Germline-derived CDR1 and CDR2 are ENHRY and SYGVKD. This CDR3 contains 15 residues. After removal of 5 bases from V and 2 bases from J, the junction contained 7 bases not matched to a gene.

The chain is built from TRBV7-6 and TRBJ1-2; 7 bases map to TRBD1. With 4 bases clipped from V and 4 bases from J, the junction kept 9 bases outside the gene matches. Germline CDR1 is SGHVS and CDR2 is FNYEAQ. The CDR3 loop spans 15 amino acids. The CDR3, as DNA: TGTGCCAGCAGCTCGCACAGGGGTAGTAGCTATGGCTACACCTTC. Translated: CASSSHRGSSYGYTF.

The genes are TRBV24-1 and TRBJ2-3, with a tentative D call TRBD1 (5 bases). CDR1 and CDR2 from the germline V gene are KGHDR and SFDVKD. V lost 5 bases and J 2 bases, leaving 7 bases between the germline ends. This CDR3 has 13 residues. As DNA, the CDR3 is TGTGCCACCAGTGCCAGGGCCACAGATACGCAGTATTTT. Protein sequence: CATSARATDTQYF.

The CDR3 here is CASSLTENYGYTF. DNA for the CDR3: TGTGCCAGCAGCCTGACAGAAAACTATGGCTACACCTTC. The chain uses TRBV3-1 (or the pseudogene TRBV3-2) and TRBJ1-2; perhaps TRBD1 as D (5 bases). Germline CDR1 is LGHDT and CDR2 is YNNKEL (reference sequence). The germline V and J ends were trimmed by 4 bases and 2 bases, with 8 bases remaining between them. This CDR3 comprises 13 residues.

This chain joins TRBV19 and TRBJ1-1; 9 nucleotides align to TRBD1. V dropped 4 bases and J dropped 4; count of bases not matched to a gene: 10. Germline V gene sequence: CDR1 LNHDA, CDR2 SQIVND (reference sequence). The CDR3 runs 16 residues. The chain's CDR3 is CASSTGQGIVGTEAFF. The DNA of the CDR3 is TGTGCCAGTAGTACCGGACAGGGGATAGTCGGCACTGAAGCTTTCTTT.

The chain links TRBV9 to TRBJ2-3; 13 positions match TRBD2. V shed 5 bases, J shed 11 bases, and the junction held 8 bases outside the gene matches. Germline CDR1 SGDLS, CDR2 YYNGEE. The CDR3 is made up of 14 amino acids. CDR3: CASSLTSGGVVQYF. CDR3 coding DNA: TGTGCCAGCAGTCTAACTAGCGGGGGGGTGGTGCAGTATTTT.

The V call is TRBV7-2, the J call TRBJ1-5; 7 nucleotides align to TRBD1. Per the germline V gene, CDR1 is SGHTA and CDR2 is FQGNSA. The CDR3 sequence is 16 residues long. The V and J ends lost 5 bases and 7 bases, in that order; junction bases with no gene match: 14. The CDR3 nucleotides read TGTGCCAGCAGCAGCCAGACAGGGTCACCGTTACAGCCCCAGCATTTT. Its protein is CASSSQTGSPLQPQHF.

The chain carries TRBV2 and TRBJ2-4; the match to TRBD1 covers 7 bases. The CDR3 totals 15 residues. The germline V gene encodes CDR1 SNHLY and CDR2 FYNNEI. The V gene end was trimmed by 7 bases and the J gene end by 14 bases; junction bases not matched to a gene: 20. This chain's CDR3 is CASTGDRVSSEGEYF. The CDR3 DNA is TGTGCCAGCACGGGCGACAGGGTCTCATCCGAAGGGGAGTACTTC.

This clone was counted between two and nine times. This chain uses TRBV11-2 with TRBJ1-2, with TRBD1 matching 10 bases. CDR1 and CDR2 (germline): SGHAT, FQNNGV. This CDR3 contains 13 residues. J gave up 6 bases and V 5 bases, and 3 bases lay outside the gene matches. CDR3 in amino acids: CASSLTGGNGYTF. As DNA, the CDR3 is TGTGCCAGCAGCCTGACAGGGGGCAATGGCTACACCTTC.

The chain is built from TRBV18 and TRBJ1-5, with a weak D call TRBD1 (6 bases). Germline CDR1 and CDR2: KGHSH and LQKENI. Trimming left V 5 bases short and J 5 bases short, with 7 bases between. The CDR3 sequence is 12 residues long. The CDR3 nucleotides read TGTGCCAGCTCAGGGGGCGATCAGCCCCAGCATTTT. It translates to CASSGGDQPQHF.